Shown below are 12 T cell receptor beta chains from a single sample sequenced in a study of response to subunit inactivated influenza vaccine. TCRdb ran MiXCR on the RT-PCR reads and lists one entry per CDR3 protein. The table lists more than 400,000 distinct CDR3 sequences, approximately 9.9% of them singletons, with approximately 12% in the top ten. This specimen consisted of PBMCs from blood, obtained roughly 47 days after vaccination. These TCRs come from a man aged 45-60 years who received an inactivated influenza vaccine.

J is TRBJ2-7 and V is TRBV7-2; D gene unclear. The CDR3 contains 16 residues. V was cut by 1 base and J by 0 bases, with 13 bases left in between. CDR1 is SGHTA and CDR2 is FQGNSA in the germline V gene. CDR3 DNA: TGTGCCAGCAGCTTAGAACTCGTTGGCAGCTCCTACGAGCAGTACTTC. Translated, it gives CASSLELVGSSYEQYF.

The chain is built from TRBV7-2 and TRBJ2-6; the D gene is possibly TRBD1 (6 bases). V dropped 10 bases and J dropped 0 bases, with 13 bases sitting between them. The CDR3 length is 15 residues. Germline V gives CDR1 SGHTA, CDR2 FQGNSA. The DNA for the CDR3 is TGTGCCACCGCGAGGGGGAACTCTGGGGCCAACGTCCTGACTTTC. The encoded protein is CATARGNSGANVLTF.

The sample holds a few counts of this clonotype. The J gene is TRBJ2-2, the V gene TRBV2; the match to TRBD1 covers 11 bases. Germline values: CDR1 SNHLY, CDR2 FYNNEI. V was pared by 3 bases and J by 4 bases, with 7 bases of the junction left unmatched. This CDR3 spans 17 amino acids. CDR3 DNA sequence: TGTGCCAGCAGTGAGGACTTTGGGACAGGGGGCACCGGGGAGCTGTTTTTT. Encoded protein: CASSEDFGTGGTGELFF.

The V and J genes are TRBV20-1 and TRBJ2-2, with D unresolved. The CDR3 sequence is 11 residues long. Germline assignment: CDR1 DFQATT and CDR2 SNEGSKA (reference sequence). V lost 2 bases, J lost 7 bases, and 5 bases lay in between. The CDR3 sequence: CSARMGGELFF. The CDR3 DNA reads as TGCAGTGCTAGAATGGGCGGGGAGCTGTTTTTT.

The gene calls are TRBV5-1 and TRBJ2-2, with D unclear. V was cut by 3 bases and J by 7 bases, with 16 bases left in between. Germline CDR1 reads SGHRS; CDR2 reads YFSETQ. The length of the CDR3 is 15 residues. CDR3 sequence (DNA): TGCGCCAGCAGCTGGGTGGACGGTGAAATCGGGGAGCTGTTTTTT. Translation gives CASSWVDGEIGELFF. Full variable domain (rest looked up from reference TRBV5-1 and TRBJ2-2): KAGVTQTPRYLIKTRGQQVTLSCSPISGHRSVSWYQQTPGQGLQFLFEYFSETQRNKGNFPGRFSGRQFSNSRSEMNVSTLELGDSALYLCASSWVDGEIGELFFGEGSRLTVL.

This clonotype was seen at least ten times. This rearrangement joins TRBV20-1 to TRBJ1-6; D is uncertain. CDR1 is DFQATT, CDR2 SNEGSKA, per germline (reference sequence). The CDR3 loop spans 12 amino acids. Trimming pared 1 base from V and 8 bases from J, leaving 6 bases between. The CDR3 DNA sequence: TGCAGTGCTAGAGTGGGTGATTCACCCCTCCACTTT. As protein: CSARVGDSPLHF.

V usage is TRBV5-1 and J usage is TRBJ2-7; the match to TRBD1 covers 7 bases. This CDR3 has 17 residues. V lost 0 bases and J lost 1; bases outside the gene matches: 10. The germline V gene encodes CDR1 SGHRS and CDR2 YFSETQ. CDR3 loop: CASSLGTSGTVSYEQYF. The DNA of the CDR3 is TGCGCCAGCAGCTTGGGAACCTCCGGGACAGTATCCTACGAGCAGTACTTC. The complete variable domain, with remaining parts taken from reference TRBV5-1 and TRBJ2-7, reads KAGVTQTPRYLIKTRGQQVTLSCSPISGHRSVSWYQQTPGQGLQFLFEYFSETQRNKGNFPGRFSGRQFSNSRSEMNVSTLELGDSALYLCASSLGTSGTVSYEQYFGPGTRLTVT.

This clonotype was counted between two and nine times. The chain recombines TRBV27 with TRBJ2-7, with 7 bases fitting TRBD1. This CDR3 region has 14 residues. V gave up 3 bases and J gave up 2 bases; unmatched junction bases: 4. CDR1 and CDR2 (germline): MNHEY, SMNVEV (reference sequence). CDR3 protein: CASSFGTAPYEQYF. In nucleotides, the CDR3 is TGTGCCAGCAGTTTTGGGACAGCTCCCTACGAGCAGTACTTC.

The gene calls are TRBV2 and TRBJ2-3; D gene uncertain. CDR1 is SNHLY and CDR2 is FYNNEI in the germline V gene. V gave up 4 bases and J gave up 5 bases, with 10 bases separating them. The CDR3 spans 13 residues. CDR3 sequence reads: CASSVRLRDTQYF. Here the CDR3 DNA reads TGTGCCAGCAGTGTTCGTCTGCGAGATACGCAGTATTTT.

The chain is built from TRBV11-3 and TRBJ2-2; a weak D match, TRBD2 (5 bases). V was pared by 5 bases and J by 3 bases, with 10 bases between. This CDR3 has 14 residues. CDR1 is SGHNT, CDR2 YENEEA, per germline. CDR3: CASSPSGHTGELFF. For the CDR3, the DNA is TGTGCCAGCAGCCCCAGCGGCCACACCGGGGAGCTGTTTTTT.

CDR3 residues: CATSSTSYNEQFF. In DNA form, the CDR3 reads TGTGCCACCAGCAGCACCTCCTACAATGAGCAGTTCTTC. This chain uses TRBV15 with TRBJ2-1; D is unclear. This CDR3 region has 13 residues. Germline CDR1 LNHNV, CDR2 YYDKDF (reference sequence). V dropped 3 bases and J dropped 0 bases, with 3 bases sitting between them.

The chain has TRBV7-6 and TRBJ2-1; unclear D gene. The CDR3 consists of 16 residues. The germline CDR1 and CDR2 sequences are SGHVS and FNYEAQ. Trimming left V 1 base short and J 6 bases short, with 16 bases between. CDR3 in DNA: TGTGCCAGCAGCTTAGTATCCCCTCATACCCCCAATGAGCAGTTCTTC. Translation gives CASSLVSPHTPNEQFF.